This T cell receptor (beta chain) was sequenced for a study of shared clonotypes between healthy human individuals. Study-wide results and caveats: Even with large depth, rarefaction showed that sorted-subset sequencing was incomplete.

Trimming shortened V by 3 bases and J by 4 bases, and 21 bases separated the two germline ends. The CDR3 consists of 16 residues. Per the germline V gene, CDR1 is SQVTM and CDR2 is ANQGSEA. Once extracted for a subset, genomic DNA was divided evenly among several immunoSEQ plates. Per the authors' pipeline: Filtering differed since immunoSEQ provided only junctions, with no quality scores. This table comes from immunoSEQ multiplex PCR, and its TCRdb copy is limited to in-frame clones, with some not included. The D gene and trimming were derived from the DNA, and the V and J assignments and clone size from that table. The sample comprises approximately 2,000,000 clones, around 93% of which are singletons, and around 1.8% rests with the top ten. Comments on this clone: The antigen remains undetermined.

The naive CD8 subset, CD45RO-negative cells positively selected for CCR7, excluded terminally differentiated effector memory CD45RA+ cells. Among the donors, all were Caucasian adults who lived in Nashville, Tennessee. The sequenced sample consisted of naive CD8+ T cells from PBMCs. This TCR came from a man aged 18 to 30 in good health. Some clones in this sample may be carry-over from other donors' samples. The chain carries TRBV29-1 and TRBJ1-2; the D gene is possibly TRBD1 (5 bases). The CDR3 region has the DNA TGCAGCGTTGAGGGGCAATTTGACGCCGGCGGCTATGGCTACACCTTC. Protein sequence: CSVEGQFDAGGYGYTF.